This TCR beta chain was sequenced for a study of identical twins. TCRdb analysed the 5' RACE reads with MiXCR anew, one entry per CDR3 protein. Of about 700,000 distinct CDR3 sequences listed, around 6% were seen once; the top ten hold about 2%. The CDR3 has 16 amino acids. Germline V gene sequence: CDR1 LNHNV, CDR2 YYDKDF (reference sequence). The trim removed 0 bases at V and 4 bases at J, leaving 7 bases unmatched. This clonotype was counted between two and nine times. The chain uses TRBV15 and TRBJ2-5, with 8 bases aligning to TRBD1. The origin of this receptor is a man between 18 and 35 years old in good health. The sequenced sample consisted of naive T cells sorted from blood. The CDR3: CATSRERTGWGETQYF. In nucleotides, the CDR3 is TGTGCCACCAGCAGAGAGAGGACAGGGTGGGGAGAGACCCAGTACTTC.